This T cell receptor (beta chain) emerged from a study of cytomegalovirus exposure and HLA in healthy donors. Study-wide results and caveats: TCR clusters originating in the first cohort tended to co-occur in the roughly 120 validation repertoires, according to a later analysis. Most TCR sequences were uncommon, yet certain public TCRs appeared in many donors. The study listed roughly 150 cytomegalovirus-associated TCR beta chains.

Clones were sequenced by immunoSEQ multiplex PCR, and TCRdb holds only the in-frame ones, with some missing. Here the sample spans over 130,000 clones, about 88% being singletons. V lost 4 bases and J lost 3; bases outside the gene matches: 1. This CDR3 comprises 13 residues. Germline V gene data show CDR1 as SGHTS and CDR2 as YDEGEE. This clone was detected only once. What it recognizes is unknown. The V call is TRBV5-8, the J call TRBJ1-1, with 9 bases aligning to TRBD1. What was sequenced was PBMCs. This sequence was found in a man aged 18 to 35 in good health and CMV-seropositive. CDR3 sequence reads: CASSRDRDTEAFF. The CDR3 DNA reads as TGTGCCAGCAGCCGGGACAGGGACACTGAAGCTTTCTTT.